A selection of T cell receptor beta chains follows, all from one sample in a study of blood T cell repertoires in COVID-19. Produced via immunoSEQ multiplex PCR; TCRdb's table is partial and in-frame only. The profile shows some 300,000 clones, just under 90% of them singletons. The source material was peripheral blood. The source is a woman aged 25 to 45 with COVID-19, enrolled during active disease. CDR3s include the opening cysteine and the closing phenylalanine or tryptophan. D genes are given only for firm matches. Clone sizes are given selectively: once, few, many, or a class where the clone is expanded.

j_call v_call clone_size d_call cdr3_aa cdr3_nt
TRBJ2-1 TRBV9 . TRBD2 CASSGNGGRSSYNEQFF TGTGCCAGCAGCGGTAACGGGGGGAGGAGCTCCTACAATGAGCAGTTCTTC
TRBJ1-2 TRBV9 once . CASSVGTSTLGGYTF TGTGCCAGCAGCGTAGGGACATCCACACTCGGGGGCTACACCTTC
TRBJ2-2 TRBV1 . . CTSSPTITGELFF TGCACCAGCAGCCCTACTATCACCGGGGAGCTGTTTTTT
TRBJ2-1 TRBV14 once TRBD2 CASSQVSGRSYNEQFF TGTGCCAGCAGCCAAGTAAGCGGGAGATCCTACAATGAGCAGTTCTTC
TRBJ2-6 TRBV29-1 . . CSVEAGEPSSGANVLTF TGCAGCGTTGAGGCAGGGGAACCGAGCTCTGGGGCCAACGTCCTGACTTTC
TRBJ2-5 TRBV19 . . CASSMGGVAWGLKETQYF TGTGCCAGTAGTATGGGCGGGGTCGCCTGGGGACTTAAAGAGACCCAGTACTTC
TRBJ1-1 TRBV5-1 . . CASSLASGYTEAFF TGCGCCAGCAGCTTGGCCTCGGGGTACACTGAAGCTTTCTTT
TRBJ1-3 TRBV15 . TRBD1 CATSREGQVGNTIYF TGTGCCACCAGCAGAGAGGGACAGGTCGGAAACACCATATATTTT
TRBJ1-2 TRBV12-1 . . CASSFVMGPYGYTF TGTGCCAGCAGCTTTGTCATGGGGCCGTATGGCTACACCTTC
TRBJ2-2 TRBV29-1 . TRBD1 CSAPTGTGTGELFF TGCAGCGCACCGACAGGGACGGGCACCGGGGAGCTGTTTTTT